Each of the 16 T cell receptor beta chains below was sequenced from the same sample in a study of cytomegalovirus exposure and HLA in healthy donors. In the PCR, 60 Vbeta and 13 Jbeta primers were used. Method: immunoSEQ multiplex PCR; TCRdb's copy keeps in-frame clones and lacks some. This table has 100,000 to 150,000 clones, 65% to 80% appearing once. Sequencing was done on a sample of PBMCs. The source is a woman in her sixties in good health and CMV-seropositive.

The rearrangement uses TRBV2 and TRBJ2-7; 7 bases map to TRBD2. Germline CDR1 and CDR2: SNHLY and FYNNEI. The CDR3 has 15 amino acids. V was pared by 6 bases and J by 2 bases, with 10 bases of the junction left unmatched. CDR3 loop: CASRYGGSQTYEQYF. CDR3 nucleotide sequence: TGTGCCAGCAGGTATGGCGGGAGCCAGACCTACGAGCAGTACTTC. Full variable domain (missing parts from reference TRBV2 and TRBJ2-7): EPEVTQTPSHQVTQMGQEVILRCVPISNHLYFYWYRQILGQKVEFLVSFYNNEISEKSEIFDDQFSVERPDGSNFTLKIRSTKLEDSAMYFCASRYGGSQTYEQYFGPGTRLTVT.

This clone has only a few counts. CDR3: CASSRRVTSGYADTQYF. The DNA for the CDR3 is TGTGCCAGTAGTAGGAGGGTCACTAGCGGGTACGCAGATACGCAGTATTTT. The chain couples TRBV19 to TRBJ2-3, with 9 positions matching TRBD2. V was pared by 4 bases and J by 4 bases, with 12 bases of the junction left unmatched. Germline V gene sequence: CDR1 LNHDA, CDR2 SQIVND (reference sequence). The length of the CDR3 is 17 residues. Based on the CDR3 plus reference TRBV19 and TRBJ2-3, the full variable domain is DGGITQSPKYLFRKEGQNVTLSCEQNLNHDAMYWYRQDPGQGLRLIYYSQIVNDFQKGDIAEGYSVSREKKESFPLTVTSAQKNPTAFYLCASSRRVTSGYADTQYFGPGTRLTVL.

The rearrangement links TRBV14 to TRBJ2-7, with 9 bases aligning to TRBD1. CDR3 length equals 16 residues. Per germline, CDR1 SGHDN and CDR2 FVKESK. V was clipped by 1 base and J by 4 bases; unmatched bases: 8. CDR3: CASSQVLGTGKYEQYF. The CDR3 DNA follows: TGTGCCAGCAGCCAAGTTCTTGGGACAGGGAAGTACGAGCAGTACTTC.

The chain has TRBV2 and TRBJ1-2, with 10 positions matching TRBD1. CDR3 size: 13 residues. V lost 8 bases and J lost 4; bases outside the gene matches: 4. Germline values: CDR1 SNHLY, CDR2 FYNNEI. The CDR3 sequence: CASGGTGAYGYTF. As DNA, the CDR3 is TGTGCCAGCGGAGGGACAGGGGCCTATGGCTACACCTTC.

DNA for the CDR3: TGCAGCGTTGCCGGCAGACAGACCGTGAACACTGAAGCTTTCTTT. Translation: CSVAGRQTVNTEAFF. This chain links TRBV29-1 with TRBJ1-1, with a tentative D call TRBD1 (5 bases). CDR1 SQVTM and CDR2 ANQGSEA come from the germline V gene. This CDR3 is built from 15 residues. V was shortened by 4 bases and J by 0 bases, with 15 bases between the two germline ends.

V and J are TRBV6-5 and TRBJ2-7; D ambiguous. The CDR3 is 11 amino acids. Germline values: CDR1 MNHEY, CDR2 SVGAGI. V was pared by 5 bases and J by 3 bases, with 5 bases between. The CDR3: CASSQYYEQYF. CDR3 DNA: TGTGCCAGCAGTCAGTACTACGAGCAGTACTTC.

This clone appeared a single time. The gene calls are TRBV6-5 and TRBJ1-3; tentatively, D is TRBD1 (5 bases). This CDR3 contains 16 residues. The germline V and J ends were trimmed by 2 bases and 0 bases, with 11 bases remaining between them. The germline CDR1 and CDR2 sequences are MNHEY and SVGAGI. The CDR3: CASSYGGASSGNTIYF. As DNA, the CDR3 is TGTGCCAGCAGTTACGGCGGGGCGAGCTCTGGAAACACCATATATTTT.

This chain joins TRBV27 and TRBJ2-3; 7 bases map to TRBD1. The CDR3 length is 13 residues. V lost 6 bases and J lost 3; bases outside the gene matches: 3. CDR1 and CDR2 from the germline V gene are MNHEY and SMNVEV (reference sequence). CDR3 loop: CASRSTGTDTQYF. CDR3 DNA sequence: TGTGCCAGCAGATCGACAGGGACAGATACGCAGTATTTT.

This rearrangement joins TRBV5-8 to TRBJ1-5; unclear D gene. Per the germline V gene, CDR1 is SGHTS and CDR2 is YDEGEE. The CDR3 sequence is 13 residues long. Between the trimmed V and J ends, which lost 2 bases and 4 bases, there was a span of 7 bases. The CDR3 region is CASSFNRNQPQHF. CDR3 nucleotides: TGTGCCAGCAGCTTTAACAGAAATCAGCCCCAGCATTTT. The full variable domain, its missing parts supplied by reference TRBV5-8 and TRBJ1-5, is EAGVTQSPTHLIKTRGQQATLRCSPISGHTSVYWYQQALGLGLQFLLWYDEGEERNRGNFPPRFSGRQFPNYSSELNVNALELEDSALYLCASSFNRNQPQHFGDGTRLSIL.

The chain uses TRBV21-1 and TRBJ2-7; the D call of TRBD1 is as the table states it, not checked on the DNA. TRBV21-1 is classified as a pseudogene. CDR3 length: 16 residues. DNA for the CDR3: TGTGCCAGCGTAGATGTAAAGGGGGACAGGGCTTACGAGCAGTACTTC. It specifies CASVDVKGDRAYEQYF.

V gene TRBV5-1 combines with J gene TRBJ2-3; 8 nucleotides match TRBD1. The junction had 5 bases not matched to a gene; V was cut back by 2 bases and J by 6 bases. CDR1 is SGHRS and CDR2 is YFSETQ in the germline V gene. This CDR3 contains 14 residues. In DNA form, the CDR3 reads TGCGCCAGCAGCTTCGGGACAGGAGTGGATACGCAGTATTTT. This gives the protein CASSFGTGVDTQYF.

V is TRBV4-1 and J is TRBJ1-2, with D perhaps matching TRBD1 (6 bases). Trimming took 2 bases from V and 0 from J, leaving 13 bases between them. CDR1 is MGHRA and CDR2 is YSYEKL in the germline V gene. This CDR3 has 16 amino acids. This chain's CDR3 is CASSQSDRKANYGYTF. The CDR3 DNA sequence: TGCGCCAGCAGCCAATCGGACAGAAAAGCTAACTATGGCTACACCTTC.

The V gene is TRBV4-3, the J gene TRBJ2-5; 7 positions agree with TRBD1. Trimming at V came to 4 bases and at J to 2 bases, leaving 7 bases not matched to a gene. The germline V gene has CDR1 LGHNA and CDR2 YSLEER. CDR3 length: 15 residues. The chain's CDR3 is CASSPGTDLQETQYF. CDR3 coding DNA: TGCGCCAGCAGCCCCGGGACAGACCTTCAAGAGACCCAGTACTTC.

The chain couples TRBV20-1 to TRBJ1-1; no firm D call. The V and J ends lost 5 bases and 1 base respectively, with 5 bases between them. This CDR3 contains 11 residues. Germline CDR1 is DFQATT and CDR2 is SNEGSKA (reference sequence). CDR3 sequence reads: CSAGRNTEAFF. In DNA form, the CDR3 reads TGCAGTGCTGGGAGGAACACTGAAGCTTTCTTT.

V and J are TRBV19 and TRBJ2-2; 11 nucleotides agree with TRBD2. The V gene end was trimmed by 5 bases and the J gene end by 4 bases; junction bases not matched to a gene: 15. The CDR3 length is 19 residues. Germline assignment: CDR1 LNHDA and CDR2 SQIVND (reference sequence). The CDR3 region has the DNA TGTGCCAGTAGTGCCAGACCGGGACTAGCGGTTACGAGCACCGGGGAGCTGTTTTTT. Translating gives CASSARPGLAVTSTGELFF.

J is TRBJ2-3 and V is TRBV30; no clear D. The CDR3 totals 13 residues. V was clipped by 2 bases and J by 2 bases, with 8 bases between them. Germline assignment: CDR1 GTSNPN and CDR2 SVGIG (reference sequence). The CDR3 here is CAWSRGNTDTQYF. CDR3 DNA: TGTGCCTGGAGTAGAGGAAACACAGATACGCAGTATTTT.